This TCR beta chain was profiled in a study of CD8+ T cells in alopecia areata. Overall study findings and caveats: It was less clear whether patients shared TCRs than it was in mice, possibly because of HLA. Higher clonality was seen in lesional scalp than in normal scalp, especially in alopecia totalis/universalis.

Alopecia areata patients gave lesional scalp punch biopsies and peripheral blood samples. RNA extraction and reverse transcription yielded cDNA as sequencing template. Clones were sequenced by immunoSEQ multiplex PCR, and TCRdb holds only the in-frame ones, with some missing. The sample yields 45,000 to 70,000 clones, 96% seen once. Points on this clone: Its target is unknown.

Sequencing was performed on CD8+ T cells sorted from blood, taken at week 0. This TCR derives from a human donor with alopecia areata.

The CDR3 bases are TGCGCCAGCAGCTTAGGAACAGATGCCTTGAGCACAGATACGCAGTATTTT. Residues: CASSLGTDALSTDTQYF. V and J are TRBV5-1 and TRBJ2-3; D call uncertain. CDR3 length: 17 residues. V dropped 2 bases and J dropped 0 bases, with 16 bases sitting between them. Germline CDR1 and CDR2: SGHRS and YFSETQ.